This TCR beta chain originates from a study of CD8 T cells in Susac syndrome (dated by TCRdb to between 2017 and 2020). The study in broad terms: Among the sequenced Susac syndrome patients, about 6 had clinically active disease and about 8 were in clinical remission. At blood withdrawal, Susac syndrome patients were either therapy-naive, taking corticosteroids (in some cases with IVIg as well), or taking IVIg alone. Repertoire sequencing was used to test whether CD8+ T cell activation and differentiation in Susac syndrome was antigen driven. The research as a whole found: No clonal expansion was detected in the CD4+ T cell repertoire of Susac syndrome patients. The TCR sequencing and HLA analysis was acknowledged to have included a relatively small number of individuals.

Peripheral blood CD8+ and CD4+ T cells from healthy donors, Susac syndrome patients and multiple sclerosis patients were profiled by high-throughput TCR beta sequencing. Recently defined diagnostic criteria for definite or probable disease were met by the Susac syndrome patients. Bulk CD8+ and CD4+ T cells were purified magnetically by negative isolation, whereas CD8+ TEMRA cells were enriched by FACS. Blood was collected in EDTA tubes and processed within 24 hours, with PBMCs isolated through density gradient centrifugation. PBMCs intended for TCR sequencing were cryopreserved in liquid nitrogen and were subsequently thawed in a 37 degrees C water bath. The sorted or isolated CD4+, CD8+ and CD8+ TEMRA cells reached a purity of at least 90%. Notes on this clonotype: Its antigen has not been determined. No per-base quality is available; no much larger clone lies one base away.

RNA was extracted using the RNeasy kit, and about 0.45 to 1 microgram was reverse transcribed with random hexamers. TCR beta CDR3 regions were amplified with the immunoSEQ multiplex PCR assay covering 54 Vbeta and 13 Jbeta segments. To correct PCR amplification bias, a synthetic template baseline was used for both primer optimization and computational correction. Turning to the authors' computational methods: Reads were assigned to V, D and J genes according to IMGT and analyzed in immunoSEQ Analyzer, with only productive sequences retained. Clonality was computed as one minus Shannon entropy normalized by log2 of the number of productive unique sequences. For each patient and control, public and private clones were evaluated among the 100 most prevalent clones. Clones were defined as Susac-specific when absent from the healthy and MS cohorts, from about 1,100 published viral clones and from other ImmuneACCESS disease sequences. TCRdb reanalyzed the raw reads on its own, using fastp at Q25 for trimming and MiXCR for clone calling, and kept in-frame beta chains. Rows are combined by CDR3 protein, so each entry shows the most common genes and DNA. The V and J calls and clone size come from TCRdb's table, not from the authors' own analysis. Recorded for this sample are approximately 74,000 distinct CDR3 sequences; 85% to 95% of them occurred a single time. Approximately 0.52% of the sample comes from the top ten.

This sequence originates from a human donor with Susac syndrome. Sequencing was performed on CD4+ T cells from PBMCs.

The DNA is as follows: TGTGCCAGCAGCCTGGGACAGGGAGGCGCTCAGCCCCAGCATTTT. Translated, this gives CASSLGQGGAQPQHF. The receptor chain draws on TRBV5-6 and TRBJ1-5, with 9 middle bases fitting TRBD1. Taken from the germline V gene, the CDR1 and CDR2 loops are SGHDT and YYEEEE. After removal of 4 bases from V and 6 bases from J, the junction retains 8 bases not matched to a gene. The CDR3 has 15 amino acids, counting the end cysteine and phenylalanine. CDR3 DNA is the only sequence kept; it has 45 bases, read in frame from the first base.